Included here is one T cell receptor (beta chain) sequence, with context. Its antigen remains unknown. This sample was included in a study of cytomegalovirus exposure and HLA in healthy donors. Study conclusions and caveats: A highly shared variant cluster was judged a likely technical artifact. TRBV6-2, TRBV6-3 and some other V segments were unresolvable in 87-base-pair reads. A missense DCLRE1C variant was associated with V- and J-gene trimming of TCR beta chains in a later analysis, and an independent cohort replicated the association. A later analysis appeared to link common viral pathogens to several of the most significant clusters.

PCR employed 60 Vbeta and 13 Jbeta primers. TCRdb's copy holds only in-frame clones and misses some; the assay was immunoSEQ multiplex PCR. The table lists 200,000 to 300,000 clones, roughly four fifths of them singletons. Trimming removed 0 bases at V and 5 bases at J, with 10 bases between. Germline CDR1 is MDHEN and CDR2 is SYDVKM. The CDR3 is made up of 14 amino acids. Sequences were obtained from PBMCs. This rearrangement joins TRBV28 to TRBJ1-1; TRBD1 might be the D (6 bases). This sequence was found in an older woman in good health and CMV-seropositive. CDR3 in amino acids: CASSLWGAGTEAFF. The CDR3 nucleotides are TGTGCCAGCAGTTTATGGGGGGCTGGAACTGAAGCTTTCTTT.